The TCR beta chain described here comes from a study of blood T cell repertoires in COVID-19. About the research overall: Whether acute or convalescent, the COVID-19 samples came from the United States, Italy and Spain. PBMCs, B-cell-depleted T cells, or T cells were the source of the cDNA or gDNA that made up the material.

The assay was immunoSEQ multiplex PCR, and TCRdb's table has in-frame clones only and misses some. The sample records approximately 230,000 clones, approximately 82% being singletons. Across over 20 US areas, participants ranged in age from about 18 to 90 years. In Cohort 3, a recovered donor had either two negative PCRs, clearance, or symptom resolution. The V and J ends lost 7 bases and 3 bases respectively, with 12 bases between them. The CDR3 runs to 13 residues. Germline V lookup: CDR1 ENHRY, CDR2 SYGVKD. Sequenced sample: PBMCs or T cells enriched from blood (not recorded which). The chain is built from TRBV10-3 and TRBJ1-2; D gene uncertain. The sequence was collected from a middle-aged man who had recovered from COVID-19. CDR3 sequence: CAITPSEDYGYTF. The DNA for the CDR3 is TGTGCCATCACCCCCTCAGAAGACTATGGCTACACCTTC.